Listed below are T cell receptor beta chains from one sample, sequenced in a study of identical twins. Each CDR3 protein gets one entry after TCRdb re-called the 5' RACE reads with MiXCR. This table has 1.5 million to 2 million distinct CDR3 sequences, about 30% appearing once. The sequenced sample was cord blood. These receptors were collected from a newborn girl in good health. Both conserved end residues are part of each CDR3. D genes are given only for firm matches. Size is omitted from some rows. Given values are once, few, many or a class for expanded clones.

few,TRBV25-1,TRBJ2-5,TRBD1,CASSELDREETQYF,TGTGCCAGCAGTGAATTAGACAGGGAAGAGACCCAGTACTTC
many,TRBV6-1,TRBJ2-7,-,CASSVGESYEQYF,TGTGCCAGCAGTGTGGGTGAATCCTACGAGCAGTACTTC
-,TRBV3-1,TRBJ2-7,-,CAGSQDLGGIRYEQYF,TGTGCCGGCAGCCAAGATCTGGGGGGTATAAGGTACGAGCAGTACTTC
-,TRBV20-1,TRBJ2-7,-,CSARARGTSSEQYF,TGCAGTGCTAGGGCTCGAGGGACTTCCTCCGAGCAGTACTTC
-,TRBV12-3/TRBV12-4,TRBJ2-7,-,CTSSFYGGAAHEQYF,TGTACCAGCAGTTTTTATGGAGGGGCCGCGCACGAGCAGTACTTC
-,TRBV19,TRBJ1-2,TRBD1,CASSITSGTGGNYGYTF,TGTGCCAGTAGTATAACCAGCGGGACAGGGGGCAACTATGGCTACACCTTC
-,TRBV5-8,TRBJ2-1,TRBD1,CASSLRGPSSYNEQFF,TGCGCCAGCAGCTTGAGGGGGCCAAGCTCCTACAATGAGCAGTTCTTC
many,TRBV27,TRBJ2-1,TRBD2,CASSLGTSGGYNEQFF,TGTGCCAGCAGTTTAGGGACTAGCGGGGGCTACAATGAGCAGTTCTTC
-,TRBV14,TRBJ2-1,TRBD2,CASSQFSGSWAYNEQFF,TGTGCCAGCAGCCAATTTAGCGGGTCATGGGCGTACAATGAGCAGTTCTTC
-,TRBV12-3/TRBV12-4,TRBJ1-2,TRBD1,CASSARTGPFPNYGYTF,TGTGCCAGCAGCGCAAGGACAGGGCCTTTCCCAAACTATGGCTACACCTTC
-,TRBV19,TRBJ2-6,-,CASSSPNRESSGANVLTF,TGTGCCAGTAGTTCCCCTAACAGGGAAAGCTCTGGGGCCAACGTCCTGACTTTC
-,TRBV2,TRBJ2-7,-,CASGDPAYEQYF,TGTGCCAGCGGGGACCCGGCCTACGAGCAGTACTTC
-,TRBV6-5,TRBJ1-1,TRBD1,CASSYSTGGLNTEAFF,TGTGCCAGCAGTTACTCGACAGGGGGCTTGAACACTGAAGCTTTCTTT
-,TRBV28,TRBJ2-5,TRBD2,CASSFPSAGGPRETQYF,TGTGCCAGCAGTTTCCCCTCCGCGGGAGGGCCTCGAGAGACCCAGTACTTC
-,TRBV28,TRBJ1-6,-,CASRFRDSPPHF,TGTGCCAGCAGATTCAGGGATTCACCCCCCCACTTT
few,TRBV14,TRBJ2-5,-,CASSQVRRQETQYF,TGTGCCAGCAGCCAAGTTAGGCGGCAAGAGACCCAGTACTTC
-,TRBV5-1,TRBJ1-2,-,CASSLSTGPYNGYTF,TGCGCCAGCAGCTTGTCGACGGGGCCGTACAATGGCTACACCTTC
once,TRBV12-3/TRBV12-4,TRBJ1-3,-,CASSSGTDSGNTIYF,TGTGCCAGCAGTAGTGGGACGGACTCTGGAAACACCATATATTTT
few,TRBV27,TRBJ2-7,-,CASSRLGKGYEQYF,TGTGCCAGCAGTCGACTAGGGAAGGGCTACGAGCAGTACTTC
-,TRBV20-1,TRBJ1-2,TRBD1,CSACPQGAGGYTF,TGCAGTGCTTGCCCCCAGGGGGCAGGCGGCTACACCTTC
many,TRBV4-2,TRBJ2-3,-,CASSQDTVADTQYF,TGTGCCAGCAGCCAAGATACAGTGGCGGATACGCAGTATTTT
-,TRBV21-1,TRBJ1-1,-,CASMVHLNTEAFF,TGTGCCAGCATGGTACACCTGAACACTGAAGCTTTCTTT
few,TRBV10-1,TRBJ2-5,-,CARETQYF,TGCGCCAGGGAGACCCAGTACTTC
-,TRBV20-1,TRBJ1-6,-,CSAYRNSPLHF,TGCAGTGCTTACCGAAATTCACCCCTCCACTTT
few,TRBV10-3,TRBJ2-5,TRBD1,CAIRLGQQETQYF,TGTGCCATCAGATTGGGACAGCAAGAGACCCAGTACTTC
-,TRBV5-1,TRBJ2-2,-,CASSPPHIANTGELFF,TGCGCCAGCAGCCCCCCACACATCGCGAACACCGGGGAGCTGTTTTTT
many,TRBV12-3/TRBV12-4,TRBJ2-3,-,CASSLLQGDTQYF,TGTGCCAGCAGTTTACTACAGGGAGATACGCAGTATTTT
many,TRBV24-1,TRBJ2-1,TRBD2,CATSDHRLADSYNEQFF,TGTGCCACCAGTGATCACCGACTAGCAGACTCCTACAATGAGCAGTTCTTC
-,TRBV20-1,TRBJ2-7,-,CSAIGGGAGSNNEQYF,TGCAGTGCTATAGGAGGGGGAGCTGGGAGTAACAATGAGCAGTACTTC
-,TRBV20-1,TRBJ1-3,-,CSARDRSGSSGNTIYF,TGCAGTGCTAGAGATCGGTCAGGGAGCTCTGGAAACACCATATATTTT
few,TRBV20-1,TRBJ2-7,TRBD2,CSARDEAREVTYEQYF,TGCAGTGCTAGAGATGAGGCACGGGAGGTAACCTACGAGCAGTACTTC
few,TRBV20-1,TRBJ2-7,-,CSARDQEFSYEQYF,TGCAGTGCTAGAGATCAGGAGTTCTCCTACGAGCAGTACTTC
few,TRBV24-1,TRBJ2-3,TRBD1,CATSGIWTGPQYF,TGTGCCACCAGTGGGATCTGGACAGGACCACAGTATTTT
-,TRBV6-9,TRBJ2-7,-,CASCIGETASSYEQYF,TGTGCCAGCTGTATAGGGGAGACGGCTAGCTCCTACGAGCAGTACTTC
-,TRBV20-1,TRBJ1-1,-,CSAARTAHTEAFF,TGCAGTGCTGCCCGGACAGCCCACACTGAAGCTTTCTTT
-,TRBV5-1,TRBJ2-3,TRBD2,CASSLRTSGGGDTQYF,TGCGCCAGCAGCTTAAGGACTAGCGGGGGTGGGGATACGCAGTATTTT
-,TRBV20-1,TRBJ1-2,-,CSASRPELNYGYTF,TGCAGTGCTAGCCGGCCCGAGCTTAACTATGGCTACACCTTC
-,TRBV20-1,TRBJ2-1,TRBD2,CSAKRASGLNEQFF,TGCAGTGCTAAAAGGGCTAGCGGATTGAATGAGCAGTTCTTC
-,TRBV24-1,TRBJ2-5,-,CATSGGGETQYF,TGTGCCACCAGTGGTGGGGGGGAGACCCAGTACTTC
few,TRBV11-2,TRBJ2-6,-,CASSSSTGLYSGANVLTF,TGTGCCAGCAGCTCCTCGACAGGATTATACTCTGGGGCCAACGTCCTGACTTTC
many,TRBV7-6,TRBJ2-7,-,CASSPNEGNSYEQYF,TGTGCCAGCAGCCCGAATGAGGGTAACTCCTACGAGCAGTACTTC
-,TRBV29-1,TRBJ2-3,TRBD2,CSVQRGTSTDTQYF,TGCAGCGTACAGCGGGGTACAAGCACAGATACGCAGTATTTT